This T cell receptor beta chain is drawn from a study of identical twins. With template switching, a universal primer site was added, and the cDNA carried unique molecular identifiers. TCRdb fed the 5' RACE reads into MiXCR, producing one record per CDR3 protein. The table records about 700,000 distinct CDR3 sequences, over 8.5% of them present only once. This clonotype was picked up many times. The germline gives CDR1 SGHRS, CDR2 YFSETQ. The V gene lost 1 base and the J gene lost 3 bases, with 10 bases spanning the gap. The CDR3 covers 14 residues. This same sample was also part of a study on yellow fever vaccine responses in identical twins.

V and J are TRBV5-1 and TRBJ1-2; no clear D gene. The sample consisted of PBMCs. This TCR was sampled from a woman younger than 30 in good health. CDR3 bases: TGCGCCAGCAGCTTGTTTGGGCCAGACTATGGCTACACCTTC. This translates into CASSLFGPDYGYTF.